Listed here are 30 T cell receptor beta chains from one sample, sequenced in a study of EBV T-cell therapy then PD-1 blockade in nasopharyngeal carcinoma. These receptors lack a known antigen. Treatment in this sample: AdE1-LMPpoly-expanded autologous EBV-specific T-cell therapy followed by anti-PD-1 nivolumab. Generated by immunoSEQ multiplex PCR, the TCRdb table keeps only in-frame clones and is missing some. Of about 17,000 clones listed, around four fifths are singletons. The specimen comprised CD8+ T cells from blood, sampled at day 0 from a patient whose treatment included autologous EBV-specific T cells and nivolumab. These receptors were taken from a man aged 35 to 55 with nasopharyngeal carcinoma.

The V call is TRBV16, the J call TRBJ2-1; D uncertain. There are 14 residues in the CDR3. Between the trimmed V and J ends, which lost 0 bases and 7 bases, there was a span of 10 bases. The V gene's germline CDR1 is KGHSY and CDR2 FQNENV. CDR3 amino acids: CASSQSGRWNEQFF. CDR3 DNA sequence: TGTGCCAGCAGCCAATCAGGGCGGTGGAATGAGCAGTTCTTC. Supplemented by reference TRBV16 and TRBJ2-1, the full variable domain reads GEEVAQTPKHLVRGEGQKAKLYCAPIKGHSYVFWYQQVLKNEFKFLISFQNENVFDETGMPKERFSAKCLPNSPCSLEIQATKLEDSAVYFCASSQSGRWNEQFFGPGTRLTVL.

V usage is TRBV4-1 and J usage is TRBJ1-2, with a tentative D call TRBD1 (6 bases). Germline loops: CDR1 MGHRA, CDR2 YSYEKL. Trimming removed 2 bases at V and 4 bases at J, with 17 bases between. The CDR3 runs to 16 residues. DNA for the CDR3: TGCGCCAGCAGCCAATATCAGGGGTTGAAGGGCTATGGCTACACCTTC. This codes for CASSQYQGLKGYGYTF.

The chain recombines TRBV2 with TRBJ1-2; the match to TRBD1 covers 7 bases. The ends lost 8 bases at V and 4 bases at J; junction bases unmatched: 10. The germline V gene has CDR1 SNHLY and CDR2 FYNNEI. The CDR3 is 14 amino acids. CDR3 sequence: CASLQGQGFYGYTF. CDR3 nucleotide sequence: TGTGCCAGCCTACAGGGGCAGGGTTTCTATGGCTACACCTTC.

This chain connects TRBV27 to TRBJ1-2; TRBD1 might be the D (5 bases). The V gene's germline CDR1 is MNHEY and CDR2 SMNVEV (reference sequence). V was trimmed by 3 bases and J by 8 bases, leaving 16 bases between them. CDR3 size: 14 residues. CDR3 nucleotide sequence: TGTGCCAGCAGTTTCTCCGGGACTTCGGAAGGCTACACCTTC. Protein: CASSFSGTSEGYTF.

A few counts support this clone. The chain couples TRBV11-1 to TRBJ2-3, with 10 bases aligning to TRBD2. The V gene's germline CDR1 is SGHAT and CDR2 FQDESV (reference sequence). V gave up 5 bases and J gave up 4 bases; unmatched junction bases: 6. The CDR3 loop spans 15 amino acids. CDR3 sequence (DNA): TGTGCCAGCAGCGGACTAGCGGAGACACCAGATACGCAGTATTTT. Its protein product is CASSGLAETPDTQYF. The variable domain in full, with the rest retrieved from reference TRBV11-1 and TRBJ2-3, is EAEVAQSPRYKITEKSQAVAFWCDPISGHATLYWYRQILGQGPELLVQFQDESVVDDSQLPKDRFSAERLKGVDSTLKIQPAELGDSAMYLCASSGLAETPDTQYFGPGTRLTVL.

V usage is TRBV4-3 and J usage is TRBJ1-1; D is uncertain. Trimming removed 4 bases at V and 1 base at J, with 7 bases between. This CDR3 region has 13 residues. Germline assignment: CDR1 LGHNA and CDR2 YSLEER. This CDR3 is CASSPLTNTEAFF. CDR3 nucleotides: TGCGCCAGCAGCCCGCTCACGAACACTGAAGCTTTCTTT.

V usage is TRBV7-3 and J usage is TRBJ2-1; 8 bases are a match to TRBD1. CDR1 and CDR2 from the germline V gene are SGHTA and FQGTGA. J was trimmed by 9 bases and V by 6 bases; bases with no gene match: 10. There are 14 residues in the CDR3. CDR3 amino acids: CASSYTGGQGEQFF. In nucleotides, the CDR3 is TGTGCCAGCAGTTATACAGGGGGTCAGGGTGAGCAGTTCTTC.

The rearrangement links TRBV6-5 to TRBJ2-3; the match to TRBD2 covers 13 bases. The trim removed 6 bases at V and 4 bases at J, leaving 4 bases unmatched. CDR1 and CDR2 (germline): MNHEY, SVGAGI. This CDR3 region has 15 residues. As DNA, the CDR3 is TGTGCCAGCAGCGTACTAGCGGGGGGGCCAGATACGCAGTATTTT. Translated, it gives CASSVLAGGPDTQYF.

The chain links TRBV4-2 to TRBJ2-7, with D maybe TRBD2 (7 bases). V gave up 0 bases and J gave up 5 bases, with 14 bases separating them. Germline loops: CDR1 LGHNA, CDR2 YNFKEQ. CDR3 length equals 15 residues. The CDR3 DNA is TGTGCCAGCAGCCAAGATATGGGGGGGCCCGACGAGCAGTACTTC. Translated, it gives CASSQDMGGPDEQYF.

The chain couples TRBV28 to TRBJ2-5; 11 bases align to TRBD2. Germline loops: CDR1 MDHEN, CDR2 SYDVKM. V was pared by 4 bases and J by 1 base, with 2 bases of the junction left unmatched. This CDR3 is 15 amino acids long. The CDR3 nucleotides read TGTGCCAGCAGTTGGCTAGCGGGGGGCCAAGAGACCCAGTACTTC. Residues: CASSWLAGGQETQYF.

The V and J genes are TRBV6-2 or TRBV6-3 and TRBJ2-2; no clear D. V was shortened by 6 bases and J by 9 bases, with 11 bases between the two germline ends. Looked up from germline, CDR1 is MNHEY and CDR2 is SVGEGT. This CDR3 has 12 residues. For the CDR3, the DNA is TGTGCCAGCAGCCTCCCTCGCTGGGAGCTGTTTTTT. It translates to CASSLPRWELFF.

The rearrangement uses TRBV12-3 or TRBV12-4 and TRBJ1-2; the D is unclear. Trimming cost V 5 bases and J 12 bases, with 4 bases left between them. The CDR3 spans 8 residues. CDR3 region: CASSPDTF. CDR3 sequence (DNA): TGTGCCAGCAGTCCGGACACCTTC.

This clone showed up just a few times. The CDR3 DNA sequence: TGTGCCAGCAGCCCGCTGGCGGGGGGGGTAGATACGCAGTATTTT. Its protein product is CASSPLAGGVDTQYF. The chain recombines TRBV6-5 with TRBJ2-3; 9 bases are a match to TRBD2. The CDR3 sequence is 15 residues long. The trim removed 6 bases at V and 5 bases at J, leaving 9 bases unmatched. The germline V gene has CDR1 MNHEY and CDR2 SVGAGI.

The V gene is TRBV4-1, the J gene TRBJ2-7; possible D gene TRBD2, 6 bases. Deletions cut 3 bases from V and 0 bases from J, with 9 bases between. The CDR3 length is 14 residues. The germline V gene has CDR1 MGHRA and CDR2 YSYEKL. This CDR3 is CASSHRGTSYEQYF. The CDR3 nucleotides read TGCGCCAGCAGCCACCGGGGGACCTCCTACGAGCAGTACTTC.

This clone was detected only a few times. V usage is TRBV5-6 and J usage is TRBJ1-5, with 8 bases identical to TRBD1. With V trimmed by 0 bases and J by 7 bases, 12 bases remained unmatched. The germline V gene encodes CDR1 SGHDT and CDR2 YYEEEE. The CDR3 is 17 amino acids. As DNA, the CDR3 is TGTGCCAGCAGCTTGGGGCCGGGACAGGCCCAGGGGCAGCCCCAGCATTTT. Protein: CASSLGPGQAQGQPQHF.

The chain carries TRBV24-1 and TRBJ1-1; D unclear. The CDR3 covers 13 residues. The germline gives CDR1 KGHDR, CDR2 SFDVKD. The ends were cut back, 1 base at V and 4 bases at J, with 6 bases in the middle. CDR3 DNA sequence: TGTGCCACCAGTGATTTTTGGGGCACTGAAGCTTTCTTT. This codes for CATSDFWGTEAFF.

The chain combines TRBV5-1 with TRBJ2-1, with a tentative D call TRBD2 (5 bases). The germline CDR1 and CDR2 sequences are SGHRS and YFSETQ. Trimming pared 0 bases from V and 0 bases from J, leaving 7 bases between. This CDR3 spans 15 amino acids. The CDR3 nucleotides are TGCGCCAGCAGCTTGGAAGCGGCCTCCTACAATGAGCAGTTCTTC. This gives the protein CASSLEAASYNEQFF.

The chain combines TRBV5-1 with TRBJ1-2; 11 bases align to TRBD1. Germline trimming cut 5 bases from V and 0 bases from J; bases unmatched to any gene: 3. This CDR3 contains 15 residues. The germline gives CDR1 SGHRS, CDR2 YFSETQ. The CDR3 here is CASSWTGGPNYGYTF. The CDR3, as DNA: TGCGCCAGCAGTTGGACAGGGGGCCCTAACTATGGCTACACCTTC.

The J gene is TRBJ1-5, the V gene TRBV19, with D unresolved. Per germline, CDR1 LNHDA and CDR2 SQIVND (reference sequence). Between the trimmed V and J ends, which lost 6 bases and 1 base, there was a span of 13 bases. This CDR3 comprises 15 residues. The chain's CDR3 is CASRVTLGSNQPQHF. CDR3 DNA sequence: TGTGCCAGTAGAGTGACGTTAGGGAGCAATCAGCCCCAGCATTTT.

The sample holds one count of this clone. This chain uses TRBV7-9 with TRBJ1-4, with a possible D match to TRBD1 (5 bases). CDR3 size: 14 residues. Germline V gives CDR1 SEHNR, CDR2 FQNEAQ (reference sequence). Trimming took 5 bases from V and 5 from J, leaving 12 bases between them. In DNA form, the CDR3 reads TGTGCCAGCAGCCTCGCTGGGGGGAATGAAAAACTGTTTTTT. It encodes CASSLAGGNEKLFF.

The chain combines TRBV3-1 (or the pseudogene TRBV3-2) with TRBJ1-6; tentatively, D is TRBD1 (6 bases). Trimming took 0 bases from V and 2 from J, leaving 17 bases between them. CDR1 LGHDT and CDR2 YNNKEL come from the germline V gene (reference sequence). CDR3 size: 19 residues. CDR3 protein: CASSQDPSQGLTYNSPLHF. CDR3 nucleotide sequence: TGTGCCAGCAGCCAAGATCCGAGCCAGGGGCTCACCTATAATTCACCCCTCCACTTT.

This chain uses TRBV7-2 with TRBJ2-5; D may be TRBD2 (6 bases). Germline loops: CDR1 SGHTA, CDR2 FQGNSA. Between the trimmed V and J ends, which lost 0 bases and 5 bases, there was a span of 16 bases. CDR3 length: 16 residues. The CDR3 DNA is TGTGCCAGCAGCTTAGCGTTCCGGGGGTTCGGGGAGACCCAGTACTTC. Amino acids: CASSLAFRGFGETQYF.

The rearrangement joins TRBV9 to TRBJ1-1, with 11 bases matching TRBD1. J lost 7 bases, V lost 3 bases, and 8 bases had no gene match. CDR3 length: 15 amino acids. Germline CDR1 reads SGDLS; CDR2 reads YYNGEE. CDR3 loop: CASSGTGQGGFEAFF. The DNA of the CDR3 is TGTGCCAGCAGCGGAACGGGACAGGGGGGCTTTGAAGCTTTCTTT.

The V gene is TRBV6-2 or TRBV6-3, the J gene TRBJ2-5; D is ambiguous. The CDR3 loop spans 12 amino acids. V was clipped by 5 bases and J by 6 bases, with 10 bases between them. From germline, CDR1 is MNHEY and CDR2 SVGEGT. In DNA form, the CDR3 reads TGTGCCAGCAGTACCCAGTTGAAGACCCAGTACTTC. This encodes CASSTQLKTQYF.

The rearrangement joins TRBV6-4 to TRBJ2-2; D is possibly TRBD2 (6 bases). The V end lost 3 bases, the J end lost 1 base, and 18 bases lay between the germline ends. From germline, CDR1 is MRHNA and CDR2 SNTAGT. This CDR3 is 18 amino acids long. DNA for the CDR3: TGTGCCAGCAGTGAGACTGTTGGCGGGGCAGAGAACACCGGGGAGCTGTTTTTT. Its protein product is CASSETVGGAENTGELFF.

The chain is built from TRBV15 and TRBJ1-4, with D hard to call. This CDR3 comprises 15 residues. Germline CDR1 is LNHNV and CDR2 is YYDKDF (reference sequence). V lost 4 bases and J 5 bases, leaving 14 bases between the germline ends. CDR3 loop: CATSKQTSGNEKLFF. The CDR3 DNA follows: TGTGCCACCAGCAAGCAGACTAGCGGGAATGAAAAACTGTTTTTT.

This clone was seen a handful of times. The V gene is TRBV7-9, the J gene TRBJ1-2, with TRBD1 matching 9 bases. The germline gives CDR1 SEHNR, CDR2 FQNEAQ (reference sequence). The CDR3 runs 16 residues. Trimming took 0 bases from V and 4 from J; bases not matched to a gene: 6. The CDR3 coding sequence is TGTGCCAGCAGCTTAGCTTACCGGGACAGGGTCTATGGCTACACCTTC. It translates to CASSLAYRDRVYGYTF.

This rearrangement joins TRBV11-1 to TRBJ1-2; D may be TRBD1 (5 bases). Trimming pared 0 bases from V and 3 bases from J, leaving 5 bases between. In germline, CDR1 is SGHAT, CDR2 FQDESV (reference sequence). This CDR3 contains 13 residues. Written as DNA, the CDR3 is TGTGCCAGCAGCTTAGCAGGGGACTATGGCTACACCTTC. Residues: CASSLAGDYGYTF.

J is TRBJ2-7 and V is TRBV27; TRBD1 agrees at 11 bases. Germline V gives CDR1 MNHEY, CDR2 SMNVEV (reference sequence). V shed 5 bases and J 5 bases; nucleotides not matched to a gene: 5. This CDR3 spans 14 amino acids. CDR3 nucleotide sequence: TGTGCCAGCAGTCCGGGACAGGGGGTACACGAGCAGTACTTC. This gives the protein CASSPGQGVHEQYF.

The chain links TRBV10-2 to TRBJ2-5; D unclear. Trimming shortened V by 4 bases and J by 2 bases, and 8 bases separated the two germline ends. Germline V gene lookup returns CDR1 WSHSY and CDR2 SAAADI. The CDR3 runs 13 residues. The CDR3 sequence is CASSGKPQETQYF. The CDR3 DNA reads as TGCGCCAGCAGTGGAAAACCTCAAGAGACCCAGTACTTC.